This T cell receptor beta chain came from a study of blood T cell repertoires in COVID-19. About the study: The United States, Italy and Spain provided the acute and convalescent COVID-19 samples.

The ends lost 6 bases at V and 5 bases at J; junction bases unmatched: 8. This CDR3 comprises 15 residues. Germline V gives CDR1 LNHDA, CDR2 SQIVND (reference sequence). Authors' data handling: Using reference gene primer amplification, nucleated cell counts were estimated. Data came from immunoSEQ multiplex PCR; TCRdb stores just in-frame clones and leaves some out. The V and J calls and the clone size are those of that table, but D and trimming were determined from the DNA. The table has around 130,000 clones, more than 80% seen once. The sequence derives from a human donor in a cohort sampled during active COVID-19. V usage is TRBV19 and J usage is TRBJ1-2; the match to TRBD1 covers 11 bases. Sample: peripheral blood. CDR3 residues: CASSGTGGLLYGYTF. The CDR3 DNA is TGTGCCAGTAGCGGGACAGGGGGACTATTATATGGCTACACCTTC.